This TCR beta chain was observed in a study of blood T cells in healthy people across ages. RNA extraction gave at least 5.5 micrograms of total RNA per sample. The table lists this clonotype with a count of one. With a J-beta primer mix and a sample-barcoded 5' primer, a second PCR ran about 7 to 12 cycles. Using its own MiXCR run on the 5' RACE reads, TCRdb lists one record per CDR3 protein. The profile covers 1.5 million to 2 million distinct CDR3 sequences, with 40% to 55% appearing a single time and approximately 2.1% taken by the ten largest. Per the germline V gene, CDR1 is SEHNR and CDR2 is FQNEAQ (reference sequence). The CDR3 spans 19 residues. J lost 1 base, V lost 4 bases, and 15 bases had no gene match.

The genes are TRBV7-9 and TRBJ2-3; 9 positions match TRBD2. The clonotype originates from a woman in her 40s in good health. Specimen: blood. The CDR3 region is CASSSPRRGGRLGTDTQYF. CDR3 bases: TGTGCCAGCAGCTCCCCTCGGCGGGGGGGCCGACTTGGCACAGATACGCAGTATTTT.